Listed below are T cell receptor beta chains from one sample, sequenced in a study of T cell changes during pregnancy in multiple sclerosis. Sequenced by immunoSEQ multiplex PCR; TCRdb stores in-frame clones only, minus some. The top ten hold 0.7% to 0.75% of the sample, which has tens of thousands of clones, almost 90% seen once. This material consisted of CD4+ T cells from peripheral blood mononuclear cells, taken in the first trimester of pregnancy. These TCRs come from a female donor in good health, enrolled as a control in a pregnancy study. CDR3s leave out the opening cysteine and the closing phenylalanine or tryptophan.

TRBJ1-2 TRBV5-5 ASSPLQGGYT
TRBJ1-5 TRBV19 ASSMNGRRSNQPQH
TRBJ1-5 TRBV6-6 ASSYLNQPQH
TRBJ1-2 TRBV4-2 ASSHQSEGGYGYT
TRBJ1-1 TRBV19 ASSITLNTEAF
TRBJ1-1 TRBV5-1 ASSSQTGGNTEAF
TRBJ1-6 TRBV5-4 ASSLWSSYNSPLH
TRBJ2-7 TRBV6-5 ATGRAGPSYEQY
TRBJ2-5 TRBV4-3 ASSQGREQETQY
TRBJ1-4 TRBV4-2 ASSQESQGANEKLF
TRBJ2-3 TRBV7-9 ASSWGQGEPSTDTQY